This T cell receptor (beta chain) was profiled in a study of T cell repertoires in cytomegalovirus infection. This CDR3 is 15 amino acids long. The ends lost 5 bases at V and 0 bases at J; junction bases unmatched: 4. TCRdb reanalysed the reads using MiXCR and keeps one entry per CDR3 protein. The sample carries approximately 730,000 distinct CDR3 sequences, around 29% recorded once. Comment on this clonotype: Its target is unknown.

The sequence was collected from a human donor in good health (CMV status not recorded). Some clones in this sample may be carry-over from other donors' samples. Sequenced material: cultured CD8+ T cells from PBMCs, taken from culture after CMV antigen stimulation. V usage is TRBV12-3 or TRBV12-4 and J usage is TRBJ2-3; 8 bases fit TRBD2. Here the CDR3 DNA reads TGTGCCAGCAGTCTTAGCGGGGTCAGCACAGATACGCAGTATTTT. Translation: CASSLSGVSTDTQYF.